This T cell receptor (beta chain) emerged from a study of memory CD4+ T cells and cytomegalovirus serostatus. Single viable CD3+CD4+CD8-CD45RO+ cells were sorted as the memory CD4+ T cells. Serostatus was set by detecting CMV pp150, pp28, p38, p52 IgG. Assay: immunoSEQ multiplex PCR; the TCRdb copy retains only in-frame clones and omits some. The sample has under 100,000 clones, 80% seen once; the top ten hold about 0.72%. The sequenced sample consisted of memory CD4+ T cells from blood. This clonotype originated in an adult in good health and CMV-seronegative.

The CDR3 region has the DNA TGTGCCTGGACCAATGGGGGGATCGAGCAGTACTTC. Translated: CAWTNGGIEQYF. The chain employs TRBV30 and TRBJ2-7; D is possibly TRBD2 (6 bases). Per germline, CDR1 GTSNPN and CDR2 SVGIG (reference sequence). The CDR3 is 12 residues long. With 4 bases removed from V and 6 bases from J, the gap between germline ends came to 13 bases.